This T cell receptor beta chain was found in a study of blood T cell repertoires in COVID-19. CDR3 length: 15 residues. The V gene end was trimmed by 0 bases and the J gene end by 6 bases; junction bases not matched to a gene: 1. Germline V CDR1 and CDR2: MRHNA, SNTAGT. The data were produced by immunoSEQ multiplex PCR, yet TCRdb's version contains in-frame clones alone and is incomplete. In the table there are about 49,000 clones, approximately 86% of which are singletons. Sequencing was carried out using peripheral blood. The clonotype originates from a man in his forties or fifties with active COVID-19. V gene TRBV6-4 combines with J gene TRBJ2-1, with 11 positions matching TRBD1. Here the CDR3 reads CASSDSGTGGNEQFF. CDR3 bases: TGTGCCAGCAGTGACTCCGGGACAGGGGGCAATGAGCAGTTCTTC.